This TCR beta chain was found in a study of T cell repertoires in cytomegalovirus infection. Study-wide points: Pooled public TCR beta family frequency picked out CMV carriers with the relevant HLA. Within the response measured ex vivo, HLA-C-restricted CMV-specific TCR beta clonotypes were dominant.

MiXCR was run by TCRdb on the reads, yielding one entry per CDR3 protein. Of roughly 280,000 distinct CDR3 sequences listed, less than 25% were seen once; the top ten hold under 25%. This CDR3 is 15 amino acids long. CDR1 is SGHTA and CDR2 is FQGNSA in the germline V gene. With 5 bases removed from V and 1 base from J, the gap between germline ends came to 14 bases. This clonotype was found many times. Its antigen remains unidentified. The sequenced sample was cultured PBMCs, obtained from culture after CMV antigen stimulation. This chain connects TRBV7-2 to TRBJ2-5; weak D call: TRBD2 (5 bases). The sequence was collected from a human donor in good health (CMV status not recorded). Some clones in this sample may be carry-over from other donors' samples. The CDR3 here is CASSRGSGVQETQYF. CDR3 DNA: TGTGCCAGCAGCCGTGGGAGTGGGGTCCAAGAGACCCAGTACTTC.